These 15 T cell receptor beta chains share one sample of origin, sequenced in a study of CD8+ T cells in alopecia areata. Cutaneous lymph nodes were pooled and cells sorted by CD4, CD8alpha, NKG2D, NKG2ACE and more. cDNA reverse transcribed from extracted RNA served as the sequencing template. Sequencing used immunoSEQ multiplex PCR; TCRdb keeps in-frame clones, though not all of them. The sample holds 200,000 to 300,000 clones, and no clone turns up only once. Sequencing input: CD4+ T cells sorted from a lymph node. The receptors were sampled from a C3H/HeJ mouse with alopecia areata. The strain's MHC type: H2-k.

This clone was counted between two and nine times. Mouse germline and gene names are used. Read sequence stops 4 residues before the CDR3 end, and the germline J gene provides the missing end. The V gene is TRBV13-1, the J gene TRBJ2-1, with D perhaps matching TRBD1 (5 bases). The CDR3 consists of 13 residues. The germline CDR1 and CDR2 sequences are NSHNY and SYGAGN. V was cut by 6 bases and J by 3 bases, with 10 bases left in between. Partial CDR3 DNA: TGTGCCAGCATTGAGGACATCTATGCT. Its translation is CASIEDIYA. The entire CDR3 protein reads CASIEDIYAEQFF.

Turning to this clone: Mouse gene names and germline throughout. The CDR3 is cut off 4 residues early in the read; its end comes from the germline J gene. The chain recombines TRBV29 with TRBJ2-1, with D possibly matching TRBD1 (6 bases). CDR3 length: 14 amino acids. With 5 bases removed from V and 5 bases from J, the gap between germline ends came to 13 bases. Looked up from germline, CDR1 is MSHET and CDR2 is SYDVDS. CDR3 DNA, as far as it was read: TGTGCTAGCAGTCACTACAGGGAGGATGCT. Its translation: CASSHYREDA. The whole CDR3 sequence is CASSHYREDAEQFF.

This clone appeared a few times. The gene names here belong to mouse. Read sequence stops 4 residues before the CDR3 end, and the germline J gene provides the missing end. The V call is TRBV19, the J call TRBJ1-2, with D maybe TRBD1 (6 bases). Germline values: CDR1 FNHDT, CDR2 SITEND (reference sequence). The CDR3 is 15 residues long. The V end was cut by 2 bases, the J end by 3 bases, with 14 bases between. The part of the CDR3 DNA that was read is TGTGCCAGCAGTATGAGGGGGGGGAAGGACTCC. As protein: CASSMRGGKDS. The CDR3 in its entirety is CASSMRGGKDSDYTF.

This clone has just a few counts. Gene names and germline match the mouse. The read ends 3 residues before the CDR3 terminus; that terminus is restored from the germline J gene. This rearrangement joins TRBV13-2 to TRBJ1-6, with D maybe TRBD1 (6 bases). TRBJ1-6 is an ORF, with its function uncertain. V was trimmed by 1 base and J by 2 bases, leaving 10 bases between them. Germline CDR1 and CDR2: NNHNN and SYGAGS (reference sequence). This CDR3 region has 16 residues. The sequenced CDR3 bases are TGTGCCAGCGGTGATAGGGGACAACCCTATAATTCGCCC. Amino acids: CASGDRGQPYNSP. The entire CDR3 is CASGDRGQPYNSPLYF.

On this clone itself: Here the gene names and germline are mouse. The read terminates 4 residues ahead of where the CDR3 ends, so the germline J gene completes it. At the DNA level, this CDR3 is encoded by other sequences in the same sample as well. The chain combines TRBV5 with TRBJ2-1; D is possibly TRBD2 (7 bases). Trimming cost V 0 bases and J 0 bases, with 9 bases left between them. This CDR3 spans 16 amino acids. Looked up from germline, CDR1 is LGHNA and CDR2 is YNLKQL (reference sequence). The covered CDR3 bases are TGTGCCAGCAGCCAAGAAGGGGGGGGTAACTATGCT. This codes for CASSQEGGGNYA. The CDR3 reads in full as CASSQEGGGNYAEQFF.

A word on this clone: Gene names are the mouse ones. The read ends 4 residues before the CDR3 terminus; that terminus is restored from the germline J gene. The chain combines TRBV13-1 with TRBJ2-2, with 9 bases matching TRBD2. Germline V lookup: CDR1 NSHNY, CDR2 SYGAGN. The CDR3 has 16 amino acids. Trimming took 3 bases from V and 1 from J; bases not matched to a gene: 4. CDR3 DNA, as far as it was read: TGTGCCAGCAGTGCCGGACTGGGGTTAAACACCGGG. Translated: CASSAGLGLNTG. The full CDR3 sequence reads CASSAGLGLNTGQLYF.

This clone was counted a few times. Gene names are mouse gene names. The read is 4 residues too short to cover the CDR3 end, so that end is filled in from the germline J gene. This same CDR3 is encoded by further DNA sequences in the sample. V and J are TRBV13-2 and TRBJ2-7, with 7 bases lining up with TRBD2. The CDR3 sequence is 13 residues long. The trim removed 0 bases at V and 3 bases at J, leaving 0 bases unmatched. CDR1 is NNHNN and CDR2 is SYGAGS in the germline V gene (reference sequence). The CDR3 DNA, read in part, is TGTGCCAGCGGTGATGCTGGGGGCTAT. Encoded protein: CASGDAGGY. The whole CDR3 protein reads CASGDAGGYEQYF.

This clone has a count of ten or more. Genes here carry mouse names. The DNA read from the CDR3 is TGTGCCAGCAGTTTGGGGGGGACGGCT. As protein: CASSLGGTA. The entire CDR3 protein is CASSLGGTAEQFF. V gene TRBV14 combines with J gene TRBJ2-1; 7 bases line up with TRBD2. The read finishes 4 residues shy of the CDR3 end, and the germline J gene is used to complete it. This CDR3 has 13 residues. Germline V gene data show CDR1 as SGHDT and CDR2 as FRDEAV.

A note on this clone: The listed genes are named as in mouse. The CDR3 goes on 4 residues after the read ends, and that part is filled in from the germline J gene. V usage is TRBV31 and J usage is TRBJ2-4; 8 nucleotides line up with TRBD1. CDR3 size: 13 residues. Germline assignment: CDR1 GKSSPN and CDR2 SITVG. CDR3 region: CAWSLGQENTLYF. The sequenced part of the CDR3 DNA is TGTGCCTGGAGTCTGGGACAGGAAAAC. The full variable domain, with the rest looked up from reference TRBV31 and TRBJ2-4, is AQTIHQWPVAEIKAVGSPLSLGCTIKGKSSPNLYWYWQATGGTLQQLFYSITVGQVESVVQLNLSASRPKDDQFILSTEKLLLSHSGFYLCAWSLGQENTLYFGAGTRLSVL.

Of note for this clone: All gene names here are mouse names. Incomplete CDR3 DNA: TGTGCCAGCAGTTTGGGTGGGGGGATTGCAGAA. Protein sequence: CASSLGGGIAE. The entire CDR3 sequence reads CASSLGGGIAETLYF. V is TRBV14 and J is TRBJ2-3; TRBD2 agrees at 7 bases. The read is 4 residues too short to cover the CDR3 end, so that end is filled in from the germline J gene. The CDR3 loop spans 15 amino acids. Per the germline V gene, CDR1 is SGHDT and CDR2 is FRDEAV. V shed 2 bases, J shed 2 bases, and the junction held 5 bases outside the gene matches.

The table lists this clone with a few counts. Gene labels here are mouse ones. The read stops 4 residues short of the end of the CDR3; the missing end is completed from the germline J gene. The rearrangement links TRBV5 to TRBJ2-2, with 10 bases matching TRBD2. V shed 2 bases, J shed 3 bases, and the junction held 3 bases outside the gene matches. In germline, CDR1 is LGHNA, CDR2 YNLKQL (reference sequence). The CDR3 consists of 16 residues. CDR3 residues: CASSQPGGAHTGQLYF. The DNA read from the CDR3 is TGTGCCAGCAGCCAACCTGGGGGGGCGCACACCGGG.

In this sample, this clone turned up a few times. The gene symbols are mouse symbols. The sequenced part of the CDR3 DNA is TGCACCTGCAGTGCAGCACAGGGGAGGGTCACA. Protein: CTCSAAQGRVT. The entire CDR3 sequence reads CTCSAAQGRVTEVFF. This chain links TRBV1 with TRBJ1-1; 7 positions agree with TRBD1. The read ends 4 residues early relative to the CDR3; the germline J gene fills the gap. This CDR3 contains 15 residues. V trimming: 1 base; J trimming: 4 bases; junction bases outside the gene matches: 6. Looked up from germline, CDR1 is NSQYPW and CDR2 is LRSPGD (reference sequence).

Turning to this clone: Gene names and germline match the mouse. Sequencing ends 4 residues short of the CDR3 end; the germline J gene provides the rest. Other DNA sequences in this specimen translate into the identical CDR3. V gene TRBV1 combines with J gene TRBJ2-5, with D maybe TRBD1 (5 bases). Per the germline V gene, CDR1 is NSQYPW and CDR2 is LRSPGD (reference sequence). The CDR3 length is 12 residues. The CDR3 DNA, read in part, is TGCACCTGCAGTGCACAGGGTGAC. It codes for CTCSAQGD. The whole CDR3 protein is CTCSAQGDTQYF.

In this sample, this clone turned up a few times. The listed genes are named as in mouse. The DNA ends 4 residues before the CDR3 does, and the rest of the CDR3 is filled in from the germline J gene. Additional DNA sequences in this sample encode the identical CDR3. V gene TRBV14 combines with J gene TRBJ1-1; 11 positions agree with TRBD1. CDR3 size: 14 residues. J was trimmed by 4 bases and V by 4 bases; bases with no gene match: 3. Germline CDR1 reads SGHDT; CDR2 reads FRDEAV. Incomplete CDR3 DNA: TGTGCCAGCAGTCCCGGGACAGGGGGCACA. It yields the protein CASSPGTGGT. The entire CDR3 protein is CASSPGTGGTEVFF.

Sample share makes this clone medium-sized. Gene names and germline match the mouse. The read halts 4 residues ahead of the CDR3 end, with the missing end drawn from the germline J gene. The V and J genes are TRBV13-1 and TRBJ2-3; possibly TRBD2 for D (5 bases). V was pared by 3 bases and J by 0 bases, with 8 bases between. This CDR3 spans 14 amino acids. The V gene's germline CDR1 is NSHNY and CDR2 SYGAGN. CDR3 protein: CASSVGSSAETLYF. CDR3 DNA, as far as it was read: TGTGCCAGCAGTGTGGGGTCTAGTGCAGAA.